One and the same sample provided the 8 T cell receptor beta chains below, sequenced in a study of blood T cell repertoires in COVID-19. Assay: immunoSEQ multiplex PCR; the TCRdb copy retains only in-frame clones and omits some. Of 120,000 or so clones in the sample, about 85% are singletons; the top ten hold about 6.2%. Sample: peripheral blood. These receptors all stem from an elderly man with active or convalescent COVID-19.

This clone has more than one count but fewer than ten. The V gene is TRBV28, the J gene TRBJ1-1; D ambiguous. This CDR3 is built from 15 residues. Trimming removed 4 bases from V and 0 bases from J, with 12 bases in between. CDR1 is MDHEN, CDR2 SYDVKM, per germline. The CDR3 here is CASSSGSFMNTEAFF. The DNA of the CDR3 is TGTGCCAGCAGTTCCGGTTCATTCATGAACACTGAAGCTTTCTTT.

This chain links TRBV7-7 with TRBJ1-4; D is undetermined. Germline CDR1 reads SSHAT; CDR2 reads FNYEAQ (reference sequence). This CDR3 is built from 18 residues. V was clipped by 5 bases and J by 0 bases, with 19 bases between them. This CDR3 is CASSQLAGSLATNEKLFF. The CDR3 DNA follows: TGTGCCAGCAGCCAACTCGCAGGTTCGCTTGCAACTAATGAAAAACTGTTTTTT.

V gene TRBV10-3 combines with J gene TRBJ2-5; perhaps TRBD1 as D (5 bases). The CDR3 is 16 residues long. Germline V lookup: CDR1 ENHRY, CDR2 SYGVKD. The V gene lost 2 bases and the J gene lost 1 base, with 14 bases spanning the gap. CDR3 coding DNA: TGTGCCATCAGTGAGAAAGACAGAACTGGCCAAGAGACCCAGTACTTC. The encoded protein is CAISEKDRTGQETQYF.

This clone was detected only a few times. The chain employs TRBV4-2 and TRBJ2-5; 9 nucleotides align to TRBD2. CDR3 size: 19 residues. The V gene end was trimmed by 0 bases and the J gene end by 5 bases; junction bases not matched to a gene: 16. Germline values: CDR1 LGHNA, CDR2 YNFKEQ. CDR3: CASSQEKGYSGRSGETQYF. CDR3 DNA: TGTGCCAGCAGCCAAGAAAAGGGATATAGCGGGAGATCGGGGGAGACCCAGTACTTC.

The chain is built from TRBV18 and TRBJ1-4; D remains ambiguous. Between the trimmed V and J ends, which lost 1 base and 7 bases, there was a span of 13 bases. The germline V gene has CDR1 KGHSH and CDR2 LQKENI. This CDR3 is 15 amino acids long. The CDR3 spells CASSPLAARSEKLFF. In nucleotides, the CDR3 is TGTGCCAGCTCACCACTCGCCGCTCGTAGTGAAAAACTGTTTTTT.

This chain uses TRBV5-1 with TRBJ2-3; TRBD1 matches 10 bases. CDR1 SGHRS and CDR2 YFSETQ come from the germline V gene. The CDR3 is 15 amino acids. V lost 0 bases and J lost 4; bases outside the gene matches: 2. The CDR3 sequence is CASSLETGGADTQYF. The CDR3 DNA reads as TGCGCCAGCAGCTTGGAGACAGGGGGCGCAGATACGCAGTATTTT.

The chain has TRBV21-1 and TRBJ1-4. TRBV21-1 is recorded as a pseudogene. The CDR3 length is 14 residues. The CDR3, as DNA: TGTGCCAGAAAAGCGGGGGCGTCGGGTGAAAAACTGTTTTTT. The encoded protein is CARKAGASGEKLFF.

A single count supports this clone. The chain uses TRBV4-1 and TRBJ2-7, with D possibly matching TRBD2 (5 bases). Between the trimmed V and J ends, which lost 4 bases and 6 bases, there was a span of 19 bases. Germline V gene lookup returns CDR1 MGHRA and CDR2 YSYEKL. CDR3 size: 15 residues. The CDR3 coding sequence is TGCGCCAGCAGCCCTGATAGGCGGGTACGATCCGAGCAGTACTTC. Its protein is CASSPDRRVRSEQYF.